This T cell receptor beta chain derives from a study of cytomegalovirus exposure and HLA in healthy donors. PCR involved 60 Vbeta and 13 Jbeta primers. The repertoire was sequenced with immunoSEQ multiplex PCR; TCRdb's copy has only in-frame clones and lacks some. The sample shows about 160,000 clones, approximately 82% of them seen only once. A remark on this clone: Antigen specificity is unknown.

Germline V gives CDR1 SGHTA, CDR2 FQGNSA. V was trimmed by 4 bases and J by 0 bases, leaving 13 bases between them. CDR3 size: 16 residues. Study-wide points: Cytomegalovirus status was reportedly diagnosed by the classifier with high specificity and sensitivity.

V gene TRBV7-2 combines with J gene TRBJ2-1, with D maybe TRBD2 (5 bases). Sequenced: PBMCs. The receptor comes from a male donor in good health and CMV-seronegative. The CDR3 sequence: CASSSSLSSSYNEQFF. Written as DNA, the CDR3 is TGTGCCAGCAGCTCTAGCCTTTCGTCCTCCTACAATGAGCAGTTCTTC.